This T cell receptor beta chain emerged from a study of shared clonotypes between healthy human individuals. Ten immunoSEQ deep assay plates served to sequence unsorted PBMC DNA. Method: immunoSEQ multiplex PCR; TCRdb's copy keeps in-frame clones and lacks some. The sample includes nearly 500,000 clones, 76% of them seen just once. The CDR3 loop spans 17 amino acids. V lost 4 bases, J lost 6 bases, and 11 bases stayed unmatched. CDR1 SGHRS and CDR2 YFSETQ come from the germline V gene. The TCR sequence derives from a woman aged 40 to 50 in good health. Some clones in this sample may be carry-over from other donors' samples. Sequenced: PBMCs. V is TRBV5-1 and J is TRBJ2-1; 12 bases agree with TRBD2. CDR3: CASSAALAGGLINEQFF. The CDR3 DNA follows: TGCGCCAGCAGCGCCGCTCTAGCGGGAGGGCTTATCAATGAGCAGTTCTTC.